This TCR beta chain was retrieved from a study of beta chain features in type 1 diabetes. It was one heparinised blood draw, averaging about 116 mL, that each donor gave. Since all of the isolated RNA was reverse transcribed, expressed TCRB transcripts were what got sequenced. The data were produced by immunoSEQ multiplex PCR, yet TCRdb's version contains in-frame clones alone and is incomplete. The top ten hold approximately 0.46% of the sample, which has tens of thousands of clones, roughly a third seen once. CDR3 length: 15 residues. The V gene's germline CDR1 is SNHLY and CDR2 FYNNEI. The V gene end was trimmed by 6 bases and the J gene end by 5 bases; junction bases not matched to a gene: 4.

This chain links TRBV2 with TRBJ2-2; TRBD2 matches 12 bases. The TCR was taken from a woman aged 18 to 35 in good health. Sequences were obtained from stem cell memory CD4+ T cells from blood. Here the CDR3 reads CASSLGLAGTGELFF. CDR3 DNA: TGTGCCAGCAGCCTAGGACTAGCGGGAACCGGGGAGCTGTTTTTT. Together with reference TRBV2 and TRBJ2-2, the CDR3 gives the full variable domain: EPEVTQTPSHQVTQMGQEVILRCVPISNHLYFYWYRQILGQKVEFLVSFYNNEISEKSEIFDDQFSVERPDGSNFTLKIRSTKLEDSAMYFCASSLGLAGTGELFFGEGSRLTVL.